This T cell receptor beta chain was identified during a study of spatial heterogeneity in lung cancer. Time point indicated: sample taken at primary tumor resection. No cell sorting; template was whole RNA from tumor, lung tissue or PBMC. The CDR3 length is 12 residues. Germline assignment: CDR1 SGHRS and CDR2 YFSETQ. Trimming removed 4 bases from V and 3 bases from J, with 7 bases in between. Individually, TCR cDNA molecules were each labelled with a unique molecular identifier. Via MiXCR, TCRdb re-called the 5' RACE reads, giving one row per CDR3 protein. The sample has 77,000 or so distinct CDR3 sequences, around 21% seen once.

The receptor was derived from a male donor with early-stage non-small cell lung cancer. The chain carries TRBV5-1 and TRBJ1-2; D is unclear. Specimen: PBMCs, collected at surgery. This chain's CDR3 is CASSPEDYGYTF. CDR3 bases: TGCGCCAGCAGCCCAGAGGACTATGGCTACACCTTC.